Presented here are 29 T cell receptor beta chains from one specimen sequenced in a study of blood T cell repertoires in COVID-19. TCRdb's copy holds only in-frame clones and misses some; the assay was immunoSEQ multiplex PCR. There are fewer than 350,000 clones in the sample; 85% occur only once, and under 2% lies in the top ten. The specimen was PBMCs or T cells enriched from blood (not recorded which). The receptors stem from a woman in her twenties or thirties who had been exposed to COVID-19.

The V call is TRBV6-5, the J call TRBJ2-1, with TRBD2 matching 9 bases. Germline V gene lookup returns CDR1 MNHEY and CDR2 SVGAGI. The length of the CDR3 is 15 residues. V was pared by 6 bases and J by 2 bases, with 5 bases of the junction left unmatched. Here the CDR3 reads CASRKTSGAYNEQFF. CDR3 coding DNA: TGTGCCAGCAGAAAGACTAGCGGAGCCTACAATGAGCAGTTCTTC.

This chain joins TRBV24-1 and TRBJ2-1; maybe TRBD2 (6 bases). Germline V gene data show CDR1 as KGHDR and CDR2 as SFDVKD. This CDR3 is built from 16 residues. The ends were cut back, 2 bases at V and 0 bases at J, with 10 bases in the middle. The CDR3 loop reads CATSDYRDFSYNEQFF. CDR3 nucleotides: TGTGCCACCAGTGATTACCGGGACTTCTCCTACAATGAGCAGTTCTTC.

This clone was observed a single time. The rearrangement uses TRBV19 and TRBJ1-4; tentative D call: TRBD1 (6 bases). Germline assignment: CDR1 LNHDA and CDR2 SQIVND (reference sequence). The CDR3 consists of 13 residues. V was shortened by 5 bases and J by 8 bases, with 12 bases between the two germline ends. CDR3 coding DNA: TGTGCCAGTAGTTCCACAGGGCGAGAAAAACTGTTTTTT. It encodes CASSSTGREKLFF.

The chain joins TRBV5-1 to TRBJ1-2; TRBD1 agrees at 9 bases. The CDR3 runs 12 residues. The trim removed 3 bases at V and 10 bases at J, leaving 4 bases unmatched. The V gene's germline CDR1 is SGHRS and CDR2 YFSETQ. CDR3 bases: TGCGCCAGCAGCTCCAGGACAGGGGCCTACACCTTC. Its translation: CASSSRTGAYTF.

The chain recombines TRBV19 with TRBJ1-1; TRBD1 might be the D (5 bases). Trimming removed 7 bases at V and 4 bases at J, with 16 bases between. CDR1 and CDR2 from the germline V gene are LNHDA and SQIVND (reference sequence). This CDR3 spans 14 amino acids. CDR3 sequence reads: CASTSLGGSTEAFF. Written as DNA, the CDR3 is TGTGCCAGTACTTCGCTGGGGGGGAGCACTGAAGCTTTCTTT.

Worth noting for this clone: The sample contains more than one DNA sequence encoding this CDR3. The rearrangement links TRBV5-1 to TRBJ1-3, with 8 bases identical to TRBD1. V shed 4 bases, J shed 0 bases, and the junction held 3 bases outside the gene matches. Germline V gene sequence: CDR1 SGHRS, CDR2 YFSETQ. This CDR3 region has 15 residues. The CDR3 coding sequence is TGCGCCAGCAGCCTCGGGACAGGCTCTGGAAACACCATATATTTT. This gives the protein CASSLGTGSGNTIYF.

The chain recombines TRBV3-1 (or the pseudogene TRBV3-2) with TRBJ1-1; TRBD1 might be the D (5 bases). Trimming cost V 2 bases and J 3 bases, with 7 bases left between them. Germline lookup yields CDR1 LGHDT and CDR2 YNNKEL (reference sequence). The CDR3 has 13 residues. The chain's CDR3 is CASSQRGDTEAFF. CDR3 in DNA: TGTGCCAGCAGCCAAAGGGGTGACACTGAAGCTTTCTTT.

CDR3 residues: CASSERGQNGELFF. For the CDR3, the DNA is TGTGCCAGCAGCGAGAGAGGACAGAACGGGGAGCTGTTTTTT. J is TRBJ2-2 and V is TRBV9, with D perhaps TRBD1 (6 bases). Germline assignment: CDR1 SGDLS and CDR2 YYNGEE. V was cut by 3 bases and J by 7 bases, with 13 bases left in between. The CDR3 contains 14 residues.

This clone has only one observation. This chain links TRBV28 with TRBJ2-3; unclear D gene. Trimming took 6 bases from V and 5 from J, leaving 9 bases between them. Germline V gives CDR1 MDHEN, CDR2 SYDVKM. This CDR3 has 12 amino acids. The CDR3 nucleotides are TGTGCCAGCAGCGTGAGGAAAGATACGCAGTATTTT. As protein: CASSVRKDTQYF.

The V and J genes are TRBV6-2 or TRBV6-3 and TRBJ2-7; 7 bases line up with TRBD2. J gave up 5 bases and V 0 bases, and 7 bases lay outside the gene matches. Germline values: CDR1 MNHEY, CDR2 SVGEGT. CDR3 length equals 15 residues. The CDR3 protein is CASSYSLIAGNEQYF. The CDR3 nucleotides read TGTGCCAGCAGTTACTCTTTGATAGCGGGCAACGAGCAGTACTTC.

V usage is TRBV29-1 and J usage is TRBJ2-7; 7 positions match TRBD1. Germline V lookup: CDR1 SQVTM, CDR2 ANQGSEA. V dropped 2 bases and J dropped 5; count of bases not matched to a gene: 3. This CDR3 contains 12 residues. The CDR3 loop is CSVETGAHEQYF. The CDR3 bases are TGCAGCGTTGAAACAGGGGCCCACGAGCAGTACTTC.

This clone was counted a single time. This rearrangement joins TRBV5-8 to TRBJ1-2; no firm D call. V was pared by 1 base and J by 7 bases, with 5 bases between. CDR3 length equals 11 residues. Per the germline V gene, CDR1 is SGHTS and CDR2 is YDEGEE. CDR3 DNA: TGTGCCAGCAGCTTGCTCCTTGGCTACACCTTC. Translating it yields CASSLLLGYTF.

V and J are TRBV7-2 and TRBJ2-7, with TRBD2 matching 13 bases. The CDR3 totals 15 residues. CDR1 and CDR2 from the germline V gene are SGHTA and FQGNSA. After removal of 3 bases from V and 7 bases from J, the junction contained 6 bases not matched to a gene. The CDR3 here is CASSFNRLAGGEQYF. CDR3 coding DNA: TGTGCCAGCAGCTTCAATCGACTAGCGGGGGGTGAGCAGTACTTC.

The count of this clone is one. The chain couples TRBV2 to TRBJ1-6; D ambiguous. The V gene's germline CDR1 is SNHLY and CDR2 FYNNEI. The CDR3 is 15 amino acids. V was cut by 8 bases and J by 1 base, with 12 bases left in between. This CDR3 reads CASAPRESYNSPLHF. The CDR3 region has the DNA TGTGCCAGCGCGCCGCGGGAATCCTATAATTCACCCCTCCACTTT. The whole variable domain, filled in from reference TRBV2 and TRBJ1-6, reads EPEVTQTPSHQVTQMGQEVILRCVPISNHLYFYWYRQILGQKVEFLVSFYNNEISEKSEIFDDQFSVERPDGSNFTLKIRSTKLEDSAMYFCASAPRESYNSPLHFGNGTRLTVT.

The chain links TRBV19 to TRBJ2-5; 8 bases are a match to TRBD2. V was pared by 1 base and J by 5 bases, with 12 bases of the junction left unmatched. This CDR3 spans 17 amino acids. Germline lookup yields CDR1 LNHDA and CDR2 SQIVND (reference sequence). This CDR3 is CASSIVFSLAGTETQYF. CDR3 DNA sequence: TGTGCCAGTAGTATAGTGTTTAGTCTAGCGGGCACCGAGACCCAGTACTTC. Variable domain in full (rest from reference TRBV19 and TRBJ2-5): DGGITQSPKYLFRKEGQNVTLSCEQNLNHDAMYWYRQDPGQGLRLIYYSQIVNDFQKGDIAEGYSVSREKKESFPLTVTSAQKNPTAFYLCASSIVFSLAGTETQYFGPGTRLLVL.

V is TRBV6-2 or TRBV6-3 and J is TRBJ2-5; TRBD1 aligns across 8 bases. Germline V CDR1 and CDR2: MNHEY, SVGEGT. V was pared by 4 bases and J by 1 base, with 5 bases of the junction left unmatched. The CDR3 is 15 amino acids. CDR3 sequence reads: CASSFQDRVQETQYF. Written as DNA, the CDR3 is TGTGCCAGCAGTTTTCAGGACAGGGTCCAAGAGACCCAGTACTTC.

The genes are TRBV27 and TRBJ1-5; no reliable D call. Trimming removed 0 bases from V and 0 bases from J, with 9 bases in between. Germline CDR1 is MNHEY and CDR2 is SMNVEV (reference sequence). This CDR3 has 16 amino acids. The CDR3 DNA reads as TGTGCCAGCAGTTTATCAAGTACGGGTAGCAATCAGCCCCAGCATTTT. Translated, it gives CASSLSSTGSNQPQHF.

The genes are TRBV30 and TRBJ1-3; D remains ambiguous. This CDR3 is 13 amino acids long. Germline assignment: CDR1 GTSNPN and CDR2 SVGIG (reference sequence). V lost 5 bases to trimming and J lost 4 bases, with 12 bases between them. As DNA, the CDR3 is TGTGCCTGGTCCCCCCTAAACGGAAACACCATATATTTT. Its translation is CAWSPLNGNTIYF.

CDR3 nucleotides: TGTGCCAGCACCTTAGAGGGGGCTCGCCCCTCCTATGGCTACACCTTC. This encodes CASTLEGARPSYGYTF. The chain joins TRBV28 to TRBJ1-2; 7 bases fit TRBD1. The CDR3 runs to 16 residues. V lost 7 bases, J lost 4 bases, and 15 bases stayed unmatched. Germline values: CDR1 MDHEN, CDR2 SYDVKM.

The V gene is TRBV27, the J gene TRBJ2-1, with D uncertain. The CDR3 contains 13 residues. Germline CDR1 and CDR2: MNHEY and SMNVEV (reference sequence). V lost 3 bases and J 5 bases, leaving 8 bases between the germline ends. Here the CDR3 DNA reads TGTGCCAGCAGTTTCGGGTCAAACAATGAGCAGTTCTTC. The encoded protein is CASSFGSNNEQFF.

This rearrangement joins TRBV7-2 to TRBJ2-5; 7 bases fit TRBD1. The germline V gene encodes CDR1 SGHTA and CDR2 FQGNSA. Trimming at V came to 4 bases and at J to 5 bases, leaving 7 bases not matched to a gene. The CDR3 is 14 amino acids. CDR3 sequence (DNA): TGTGCCAGCAGCTCGGCATTCAGGGGGGAGACCCAGTACTTC. Its translation is CASSSAFRGETQYF.

The rearrangement joins TRBV6-6 to TRBJ2-1, with TRBD2 matching over 8 bases. This CDR3 spans 13 amino acids. Germline V gene sequence: CDR1 MNHNY, CDR2 SVGAGI (reference sequence). With 5 bases clipped from V and 9 bases from J, the junction kept 6 bases outside the gene matches. This chain's CDR3 is CASSPTGGGEQFF. CDR3 coding DNA: TGTGCCAGCAGTCCAACGGGGGGGGGTGAGCAGTTCTTC.

The rearrangement uses TRBV20-1 and TRBJ1-4, with a weak D call TRBD1 (5 bases). Germline V gene lookup returns CDR1 DFQATT and CDR2 SNEGSKA (reference sequence). The CDR3 runs to 11 residues. Trimming shortened V by 6 bases and J by 8 bases, and 10 bases separated the two germline ends. CDR3 in DNA: TGCAGTGCCCCGACAGACGAAAAACTGTTTTTT. Its protein product is CSAPTDEKLFF.

This clone showed up just a few times. This chain joins TRBV7-8 and TRBJ2-1; TRBD2 agrees at 15 bases. The CDR3 extends over 18 amino acids. The germline gives CDR1 SGHVS, CDR2 FQNEAQ. V shed 7 bases, J shed 3 bases, and the junction held 10 bases outside the gene matches. The CDR3 here is CASTARGLAGGLYNEQFF. The CDR3 region has the DNA TGTGCCAGCACCGCTCGGGGACTAGCGGGGGGCCTCTACAATGAGCAGTTCTTC.

J is TRBJ1-2 and V is TRBV5-4, with 7 bases matching TRBD1. The CDR3 loop spans 15 amino acids. Germline V CDR1 and CDR2: SGHNT, YYREEE (reference sequence). V lost 5 bases, J lost 5 bases, and 12 bases stayed unmatched. CDR3 residues: CASRLQGNPQYGYTF. The CDR3 DNA follows: TGTGCCAGCAGATTACAGGGGAACCCCCAATATGGCTACACCTTC.

The CDR3 protein is CASSLAASGGPISYEQYF. DNA for the CDR3: TGCGCCAGCAGCTTGGCCGCCTCGGGAGGGCCGATCTCCTACGAGCAGTACTTC. The genes are TRBV5-1 and TRBJ2-7; 8 bases agree with TRBD2. This CDR3 has 18 amino acids. V lost 0 bases, J lost 0 bases, and 11 bases stayed unmatched. Germline-derived CDR1 and CDR2 are SGHRS and YFSETQ.

The chain uses TRBV5-5 and TRBJ1-1; the D gene is possibly TRBD1 (5 bases). Germline assignment: CDR1 SGHKS and CDR2 YYEKEE (reference sequence). The CDR3 runs 17 residues. The V end lost 2 bases, the J end lost 2 bases, and 19 bases lay between the germline ends. The DNA for the CDR3 is TGTGCCAGCAGCTTTTCGCAGGGAAGATCCCTTAACACTGAAGCTTTCTTT. Translated, it gives CASSFSQGRSLNTEAFF.

As to this clone: A junction boundary mismatches the germline segment, possibly from a read error. The chain uses TRBV27 and TRBJ1-2, with 8 bases that match TRBD1. CDR1 and CDR2 (germline): MNHEY, SMNVEV (reference sequence). The length of the CDR3 is 18 residues. DNA of the CDR3: TGTGCCAGCAGTCCTCGGACAGGGATCGGGATGATTCAACTCTACGGGAGATTC. Amino acids: CASSPRTGIGMIQLYGRF.

The V and J genes are TRBV5-1 and TRBJ2-4; the D gene is possibly TRBD1 (6 bases). The length of the CDR3 is 14 residues. Germline loops: CDR1 SGHRS, CDR2 YFSETQ. Trimming took 2 bases from V and 1 from J, leaving 7 bases between them. As DNA, the CDR3 is TGCGCCAGCAGCTTAAGGGGGGCCAAAAACATTCAGTACTTC. Translating gives CASSLRGAKNIQYF.